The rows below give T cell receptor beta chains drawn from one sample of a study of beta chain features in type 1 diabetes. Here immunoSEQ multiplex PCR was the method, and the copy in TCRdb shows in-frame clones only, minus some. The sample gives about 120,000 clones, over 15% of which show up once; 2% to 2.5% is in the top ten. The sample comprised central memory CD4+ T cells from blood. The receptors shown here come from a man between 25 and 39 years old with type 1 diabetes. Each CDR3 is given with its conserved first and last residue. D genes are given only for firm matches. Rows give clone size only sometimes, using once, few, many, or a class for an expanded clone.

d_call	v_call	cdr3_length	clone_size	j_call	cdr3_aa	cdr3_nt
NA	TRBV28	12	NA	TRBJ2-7	CASSSGRNEQYF	TGTGCCAGCAGTTCCGGACGGAATGAGCAGTACTTC
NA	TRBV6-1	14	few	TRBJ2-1	CASSRASSYNEQFF	TGTGCCAGCAGCCGGGCCAGCTCCTACAATGAGCAGTTCTTC
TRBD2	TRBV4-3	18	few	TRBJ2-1	CASSQAGTSGGLENEQFF	TGCGCCAGCAGCCAGGCCGGAACTAGCGGGGGGCTAGAAAATGAGCAGTTCTTC
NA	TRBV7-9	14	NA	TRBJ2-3	CASSLNQGGDTQYF	TGTGCCAGCAGCTTGAACCAGGGTGGAGATACGCAGTATTTT
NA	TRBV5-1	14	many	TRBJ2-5	CASSTPLERETQYF	TGCGCCAGCAGCACCCCCTTGGAGAGGGAGACCCAGTACTTC
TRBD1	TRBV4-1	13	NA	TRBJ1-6	CASSQDRDSPLHF	TGCGCCAGCAGCCAGGACAGGGATTCACCCCTCCACTTT
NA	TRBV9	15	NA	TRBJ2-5	CASSSLGGHQETQYF	TGTGCCAGCAGCTCCCTGGGGGGACACCAAGAGACCCAGTACTTC
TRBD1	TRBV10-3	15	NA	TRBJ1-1	CAIKLQGEENTEAFF	TGTGCCATCAAATTACAGGGGGAGGAGAACACTGAAGCTTTCTTT
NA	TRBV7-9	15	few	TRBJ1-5	CASSSRDGSNQPQHF	TGTGCCAGCAGCTCACGGGACGGCAGCAATCAGCCCCAGCATTTT
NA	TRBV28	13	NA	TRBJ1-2	CASSLSYQPGYTF	TGTGCCAGCAGTTTGAGTTACCAGCCCGGCTACACCTTC
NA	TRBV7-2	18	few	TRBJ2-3	CASSPPDPWGASTDTQYF	TGTGCCAGCAGCCCTCCCGACCCCTGGGGGGCAAGCACAGATACGCAGTATTTT
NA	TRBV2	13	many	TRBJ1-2	CASSDALGYGYTF	TGTGCCAGCAGTGACGCATTGGGGTACGGCTACACCTTC
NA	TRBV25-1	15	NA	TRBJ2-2	CASSEFGGYTGELFF	TGTGCCAGCAGTGAATTTGGGGGTTACACCGGGGAGCTGTTTTTT
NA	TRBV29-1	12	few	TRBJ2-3	CSAGTQQDTQYF	TGCAGCGCTGGGACCCAGCAAGATACGCAGTATTTT
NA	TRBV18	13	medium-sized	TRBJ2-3	CASSPPGTDTQYF	TGTGCCAGCTCACCACCGGGTACAGATACGCAGTATTTT
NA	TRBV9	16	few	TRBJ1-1	CASSVGYGLGNTEAFF	TGTGCCAGCAGCGTAGGGTACGGCTTGGGGAACACTGAAGCTTTCTTT
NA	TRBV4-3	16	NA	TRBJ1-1	CASSHPNHYGRTEAFF	TGCGCCAGCAGCCACCCGAACCACTACGGTAGGACTGAAGCTTTCTTT
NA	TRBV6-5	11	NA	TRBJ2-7	CASRGLYEQYF	TGTGCCAGCAGGGGGCTTTACGAGCAGTACTTC
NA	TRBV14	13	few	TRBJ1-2	CASSPRAADGYTF	TGTGCCAGCAGCCCCCGGGCCGCCGACGGCTACACCTTC
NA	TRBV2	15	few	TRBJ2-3	CASRVSGLSTDTQYF	TGTGCCAGCAGGGTGTCGGGGCTAAGCACAGATACGCAGTATTTT
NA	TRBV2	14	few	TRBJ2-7	CASSVRSDSYEQYF	TGTGCCAGCAGTGTTCGGTCAGACTCCTACGAGCAGTACTTC
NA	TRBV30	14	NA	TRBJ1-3	CAWSGNMGGNTIYF	TGTGCCTGGAGTGGCAATATGGGGGGAAACACCATATATTTT
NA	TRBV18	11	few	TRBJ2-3	CASRKDDTQYF	TGTGCCAGCCGAAAGGACGATACGCAGTATTTT
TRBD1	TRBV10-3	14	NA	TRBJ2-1	CASNLGQGANEQFF	TGTGCCAGCAACCTGGGACAGGGAGCGAATGAGCAGTTCTTC
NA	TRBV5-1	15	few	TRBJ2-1	CASSQEPGAYNEQFF	TGCGCCAGCAGCCAGGAACCAGGCGCCTACAATGAGCAGTTCTTC
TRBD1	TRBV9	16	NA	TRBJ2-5	CASSVGTGIFSETQYF	TGTGCCAGCAGCGTAGGGACAGGGATCTTCTCGGAGACCCAGTACTTC
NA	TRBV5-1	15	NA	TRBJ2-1	CASSIQGLGYNEQFF	TGCGCCAGCAGCATTCAGGGGCTGGGCTACAATGAGCAGTTCTTC
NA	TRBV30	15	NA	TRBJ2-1	CAWSQGGSSSDEQFF	TGTGCCTGGAGCCAGGGGGGGAGTTCCTCGGATGAGCAGTTCTTC
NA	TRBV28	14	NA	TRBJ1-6	CASSSGTGNSPLHF	TGTGCCAGCAGTTCCGGGACGGGTAATTCACCCCTCCACTTT
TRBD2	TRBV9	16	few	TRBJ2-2	CASSSGGRGLAEELFF	TGTGCCAGCAGCTCCGGGGGTAGGGGACTAGCGGAGGAGCTGTTTTTT
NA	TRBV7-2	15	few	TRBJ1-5	CASSYRVGWDQPQHF	TGTGCCAGCAGTTATAGAGTGGGTTGGGATCAGCCCCAGCATTTT
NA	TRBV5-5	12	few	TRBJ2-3	CASSLARNTQYF	TGTGCCAGCAGCTTGGCTCGGAATACGCAGTATTTT
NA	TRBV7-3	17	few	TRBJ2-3	CASSFYPRGQRTDTQYF	TGTGCCAGCAGCTTTTATCCTCGGGGCCAGCGCACAGATACGCAGTATTTT
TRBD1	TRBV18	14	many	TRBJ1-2	CASSPSGTVYGYTF	TGTGCCAGCTCACCCTCCGGGACAGTCTATGGCTACACCTTC
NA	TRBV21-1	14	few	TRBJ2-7	CASSKATGGYEQYF	TGTGCCAGCAGCAAAGCGACAGGGGGCTACGAGCAGTACTTC
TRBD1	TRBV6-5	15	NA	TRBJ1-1	CASRRRQGQNTEAFF	TGTGCCAGCAGACGACGACAGGGACAGAACACTGAAGCTTTCTTT
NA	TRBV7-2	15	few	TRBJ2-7	CASSLLPDVRYEQYF	TGTGCCAGCAGCTTATTGCCGGATGTACGCTACGAGCAGTACTTC
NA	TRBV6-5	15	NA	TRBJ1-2	CASSYSTRTNYGYTF	TGTGCCAGCAGTTACTCGACAAGAACTAACTATGGCTACACCTTC
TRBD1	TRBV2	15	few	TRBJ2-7	CASSLSGDRFSEQYF	TGTGCCAGCAGCCTTTCCGGGGACAGGTTTTCCGAGCAGTACTTC
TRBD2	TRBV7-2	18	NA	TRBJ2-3	CASSYPTGTRASTDTQYF	TGTGCCAGCAGCTACCCTACCGGGACTAGGGCTAGCACAGATACGCAGTATTTT
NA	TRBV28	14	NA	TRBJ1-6	CASSLAVGVSPLHF	TGTGCCAGCAGTTTAGCGGTGGGGGTTTCACCCCTCCACTTT
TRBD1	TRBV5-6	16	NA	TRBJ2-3	CASSFVGDRETNTQYF	TGTGCCAGCAGCTTCGTAGGGGACAGGGAGACGAATACGCAGTATTTT
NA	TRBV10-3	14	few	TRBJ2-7	CAISESTDGYEQYF	TGTGCCATCAGTGAGTCCACGGACGGGTACGAGCAGTACTTC
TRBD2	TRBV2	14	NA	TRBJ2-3	CASIKRGGPDTQYF	TGTGCCAGCATCAAGCGGGGGGGCCCAGATACGCAGTATTTT
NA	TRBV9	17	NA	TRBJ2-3	CASSPTRGAPSTDTQYF	TGTGCCAGCAGCCCGACGCGGGGCGCTCCTAGCACAGATACGCAGTATTTT
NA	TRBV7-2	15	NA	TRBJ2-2	CASSLVGIGAGELFF	TGTGCCAGCAGCTTAGTCGGAATCGGGGCCGGGGAGCTGTTTTTT
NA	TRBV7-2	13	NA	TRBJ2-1	CASSLQPSYEQFF	TGTGCCAGCAGCTTACAGCCTAGCTATGAGCAGTTCTTC
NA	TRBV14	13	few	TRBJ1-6	CASSYSYNSPLHF	TGTGCCAGCAGTTACTCCTATAATTCACCCCTCCACTTT
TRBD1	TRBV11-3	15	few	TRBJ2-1	CASSSRDRGLGEQFF	TGTGCCAGCAGCTCCCGGGACAGGGGTTTAGGTGAGCAGTTCTTC
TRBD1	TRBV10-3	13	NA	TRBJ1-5	CAIRGTDNQPQHF	TGTGCCATCAGGGGGACAGATAATCAGCCCCAGCATTTT
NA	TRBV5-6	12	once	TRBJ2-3	CASSPGLDTQYF	TGTGCCAGCAGCCCAGGGCTAGATACGCAGTATTTT
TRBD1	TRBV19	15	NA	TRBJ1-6	CASSPVQGMGSPLHF	TGTGCCAGTAGTCCGGTACAGGGGATGGGTTCACCCCTCCACTTT
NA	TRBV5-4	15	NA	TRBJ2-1	CASRDKRGPLEEQFF	TGTGCCAGCCGGGACAAGCGGGGCCCCCTGGAGGAGCAGTTCTTC
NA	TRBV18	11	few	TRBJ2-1	CASSPEGEQFF	TGTGCCAGCTCACCGGAGGGGGAGCAGTTCTTC